This TCR beta chain was sequenced for a study of blood T cell repertoires in COVID-19. Repertoires were generated with immunoSEQ multiplex PCR, while TCRdb's copy carries only in-frame clones and drops some. The sample has about 50,000 clones; around 81% are singletons. Trimming stripped 6 bases from V and 0 bases from J, with 18 bases between. The CDR3 spans 18 residues. CDR1 is LGHDT, CDR2 YNNKEL, per germline (reference sequence). This clone appeared once. The J gene is TRBJ2-6, the V gene TRBV3-1 (or the pseudogene TRBV3-2), with D possibly TRBD2 on 5 matching bases. The clonotype was recovered from a woman older than 75 with COVID-19, enrolled during active disease. Input material: peripheral blood. CDR3 coding DNA: TGTGCCAGCAGACGAGACGGCGGACTCAGCTCTGGGGCCAACGTCCTGACTTTC. It translates to CASRRDGGLSSGANVLTF.